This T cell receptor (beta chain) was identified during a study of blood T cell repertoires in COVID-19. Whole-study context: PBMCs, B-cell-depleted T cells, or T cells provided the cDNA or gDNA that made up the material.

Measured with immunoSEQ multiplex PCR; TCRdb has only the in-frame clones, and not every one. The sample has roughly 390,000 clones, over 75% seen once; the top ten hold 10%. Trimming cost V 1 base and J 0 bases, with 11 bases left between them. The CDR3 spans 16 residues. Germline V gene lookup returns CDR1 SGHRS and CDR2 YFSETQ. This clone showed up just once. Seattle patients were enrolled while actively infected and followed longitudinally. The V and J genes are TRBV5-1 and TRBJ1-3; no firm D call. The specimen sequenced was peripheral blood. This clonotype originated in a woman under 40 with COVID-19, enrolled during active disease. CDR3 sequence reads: CASSLQELSSGNTIYF. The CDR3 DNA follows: TGCGCCAGCAGCTTGCAAGAACTGAGCTCTGGAAACACCATATATTTT.